A selection of T cell receptor beta chains follows, all from one sample in a study of OX40 agonist ivuxolimab in advanced cancers. Assay: immunoSEQ multiplex PCR; the TCRdb copy retains only in-frame clones and omits some. The sample records 21,000 or so clones, roughly 80% being singletons. The material was CD4+ or CD8+ T cells sorted from blood, obtained in a trial of the OX40 agonist ivuxolimab. These receptors came from an adult with an advanced solid tumor such as melanoma, head and neck, liver or kidney cancer. Each CDR3 is given with its conserved first and last residue. The D gene is left open where the match is weak.

d_gene: NA
v_gene: TRBV11-2
j_gene: TRBJ2-3
CDR3aa: CASRLGAGTDTQYF

d_gene: TRBD2
v_gene: TRBV11-1
j_gene: TRBJ2-7
CDR3aa: CASSLGGGSSYEQYF

d_gene: NA
v_gene: TRBV5-6
j_gene: TRBJ2-7
CDR3aa: CASSYGTFSYEQYF

d_gene: TRBD1
v_gene: TRBV10-2
j_gene: TRBJ2-7
CDR3aa: CASSLGGTGEEQYF

d_gene: TRBD2
v_gene: TRBV5-4
j_gene: TRBJ2-5
CDR3aa: CASSSGLAGGEETQYF

d_gene: TRBD1
v_gene: TRBV5-5
j_gene: TRBJ2-6
CDR3aa: CASSPATGGVSGANVLTF

d_gene: NA
v_gene: TRBV19
j_gene: TRBJ2-1
CDR3aa: CASSQSSYNEQFF

d_gene: TRBD1
v_gene: TRBV2
j_gene: TRBJ2-7
CDR3aa: CASSTNGDRGTYEQYF

d_gene: TRBD2
v_gene: TRBV6-5
j_gene: TRBJ2-2
CDR3aa: CASSYGGAGELFF

d_gene: TRBD2
v_gene: TRBV10-1
j_gene: TRBJ2-1
CDR3aa: CASSDEASGRNEQFF

d_gene: TRBD1
v_gene: TRBV30
j_gene: TRBJ1-2
CDR3aa: CAWIGTVPNYGYTF

d_gene: TRBD1
v_gene: TRBV10-3
j_gene: TRBJ1-1
CDR3aa: CAISESISGGRTEAFF

d_gene: TRBD2
v_gene: TRBV7-9
j_gene: TRBJ2-1
CDR3aa: CASSVSGIYYNEQFF

d_gene: NA
v_gene: TRBV13
j_gene: TRBJ2-2
CDR3aa: CASSLKGPDTGELFF

d_gene: TRBD2
v_gene: TRBV2
j_gene: TRBJ2-1
CDR3aa: CASIRGASGIWYNEQFF

d_gene: NA
v_gene: TRBV7-8
j_gene: TRBJ2-7
CDR3aa: CASSLTSLTYEQYF

d_gene: NA
v_gene: TRBV14
j_gene: TRBJ2-1
CDR3aa: CASSQDYLAPYNEQFF

d_gene: NA
v_gene: TRBV11-2
j_gene: TRBJ2-7
CDR3aa: CASSLDKGGRYEQYF

d_gene: TRBD1
v_gene: TRBV28
j_gene: TRBJ1-1
CDR3aa: CASTLGQGGTEAFF

d_gene: NA
v_gene: TRBV5-1
j_gene: TRBJ1-1
CDR3aa: CASSLVVTSNTEAFF

d_gene: NA
v_gene: TRBV7-9
j_gene: TRBJ2-2
CDR3aa: CASSPPTGELFF

d_gene: TRBD2
v_gene: TRBV9
j_gene: TRBJ2-1
CDR3aa: CASSPGGAYNEQFF

d_gene: TRBD2
v_gene: TRBV27
j_gene: TRBJ2-1
CDR3aa: CASSFWTSGTGSYNEQFF

d_gene: NA
v_gene: TRBV2
j_gene: TRBJ2-6
CDR3aa: CASKGLGANVLTF

d_gene: TRBD1
v_gene: TRBV19
j_gene: TRBJ1-1
CDR3aa: CATMTGFTEAFF

d_gene: TRBD2
v_gene: TRBV5-6
j_gene: TRBJ2-7
CDR3aa: CASSWTSGSYEQYF

d_gene: TRBD1
v_gene: TRBV6-5
j_gene: TRBJ2-1
CDR3aa: CASRGTGGGYEQFF

d_gene: NA
v_gene: TRBV30
j_gene: TRBJ2-1
CDR3aa: CAWSVHGRNYNEQFF

d_gene: NA
v_gene: TRBV28
j_gene: TRBJ2-7
CDR3aa: CASSLGLNRGTYEQYF

d_gene: TRBD2
v_gene: TRBV10-3
j_gene: TRBJ2-3
CDR3aa: CAISDSGSIGDTQYF

d_gene: NA
v_gene: TRBV7-3
j_gene: TRBJ2-1
CDR3aa: CASSLLGGSTYNEQFF

d_gene: NA
v_gene: TRBV7-2
j_gene: TRBJ2-1
CDR3aa: CASSHGTSGNEQFF

d_gene: NA
v_gene: TRBV7-9
j_gene: TRBJ2-7
CDR3aa: CASSFRVSPYEQYF

d_gene: NA
v_gene: TRBV6-5
j_gene: TRBJ2-2
CDR3aa: CASSYSAGSTGELFF

d_gene: NA
v_gene: TRBV7-9
j_gene: TRBJ2-2
CDR3aa: CASSFSTAGELFF

d_gene: TRBD2
v_gene: TRBV9
j_gene: TRBJ2-5
CDR3aa: CASSSGTSGRETQYF

d_gene: TRBD1
v_gene: TRBV29-1
j_gene: TRBJ2-5
CDR3aa: CSARTGGGETQYF

d_gene: NA
v_gene: TRBV28
j_gene: TRBJ2-7
CDR3aa: CASSLTYESSYEQYF

d_gene: TRBD2
v_gene: TRBV7-8
j_gene: TRBJ2-3
CDR3aa: CASSLRGRATDTQYF

d_gene: NA
v_gene: TRBV29-1
j_gene: TRBJ1-3
CDR3aa: CSVWSDSGNTIYF

d_gene: NA
v_gene: TRBV2
j_gene: TRBJ2-7
CDR3aa: CASSVTGYEQYF

d_gene: TRBD2
v_gene: TRBV2
j_gene: TRBJ2-1
CDR3aa: CASSESRMASGRNEQFF

d_gene: TRBD1
v_gene: TRBV9
j_gene: TRBJ1-2
CDR3aa: CASSPSTGGNYGYTF

d_gene: TRBD1
v_gene: TRBV28
j_gene: TRBJ2-4
CDR3aa: CASSPGTGGLNIQYF

d_gene: TRBD1
v_gene: TRBV18
j_gene: TRBJ1-2
CDR3aa: CASSPPPSDRGRSGYTF

d_gene: TRBD1
v_gene: TRBV2
j_gene: TRBJ1-2
CDR3aa: CASSGDRGSNYGYTF

d_gene: NA
v_gene: TRBV2
j_gene: TRBJ2-7
CDR3aa: CASSEAASASYEQYF

d_gene: NA
v_gene: TRBV19
j_gene: TRBJ2-7
CDR3aa: CASSTGTYEQYF

d_gene: NA
v_gene: TRBV6-1
j_gene: TRBJ2-7
CDR3aa: CASSPQGPPYEQYF